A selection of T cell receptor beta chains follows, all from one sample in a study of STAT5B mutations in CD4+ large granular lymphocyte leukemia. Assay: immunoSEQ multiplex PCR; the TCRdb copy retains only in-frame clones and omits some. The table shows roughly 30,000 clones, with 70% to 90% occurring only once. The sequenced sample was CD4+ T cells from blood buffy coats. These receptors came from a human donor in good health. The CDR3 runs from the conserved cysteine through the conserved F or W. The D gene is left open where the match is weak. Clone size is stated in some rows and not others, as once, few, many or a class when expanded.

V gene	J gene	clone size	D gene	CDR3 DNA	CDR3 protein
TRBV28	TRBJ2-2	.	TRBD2	TGTGCCAGCAGTCCGCCCGGACTAGCGGGTTACGGGGAGCTGTTTTTT	CASSPPGLAGYGELFF
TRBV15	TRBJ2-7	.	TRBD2	TGTGCCACCAGCAGAGATCGGCTAGCGGCCTACGAGCAGTACTTC	CATSRDRLAAYEQYF
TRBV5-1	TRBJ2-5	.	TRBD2	TGCGCCAGCAGCTTGGGGGGACTAGCGGGCTTAGAGACCCAGTACTTC	CASSLGGLAGLETQYF
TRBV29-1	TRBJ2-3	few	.	TGCAGCGTCCGGGACCCCCGGATCGCAGATACGCAGTATTTT	CSVRDPRIADTQYF
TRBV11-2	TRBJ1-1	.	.	TGTGCCAGCAGCTCGTATCCCAATAACCCAGGCGCTGAAGCTTTCTTT	CASSSYPNNPGAEAFF
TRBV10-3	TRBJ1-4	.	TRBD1	TGTGCCATCAGGGGGACAGGGGCTAATGAAAAACTGTTTTTT	CAIRGTGANEKLFF
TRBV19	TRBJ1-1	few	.	TGTGCCAGTATCGGGAACACTGAAGCTTTCTTT	CASIGNTEAFF
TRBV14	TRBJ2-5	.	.	TGTGCCAGCAGCCGAAGCCGGGAGACCCAGTACTTC	CASSRSRETQYF
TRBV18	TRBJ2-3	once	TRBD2	TGTGCCAGCTCACCACCTCGGACTAGCTCCTACACAGATACGCAGTATTTT	CASSPPRTSSYTDTQYF
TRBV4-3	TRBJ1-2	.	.	TGCGCCAGCAGCCAAGATTCGGGTTATGGCTACACCTTC	CASSQDSGYGYTF
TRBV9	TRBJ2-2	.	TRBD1	TGTGCCAGCAGCAAAGCAGGGTGGGACAGGGGACCCGGGGAGCTGTTTTTT	CASSKAGWDRGPGELFF
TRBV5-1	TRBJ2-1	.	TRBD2	TGCGCCAGCAGCCCAACTAGCGGGAGTTATAACTACAATGAGCAGTTCTTC	CASSPTSGSYNYNEQFF
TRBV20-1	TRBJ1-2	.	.	TGCAGTGCCCCACGAAAATATGGCTACACCTTC	CSAPRKYGYTF
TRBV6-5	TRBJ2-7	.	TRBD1	TGTGCCAGCAGTTGGGACAGGGCCTCCTACGAGCAGTACTTC	CASSWDRASYEQYF
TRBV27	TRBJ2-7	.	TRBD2	TGTGCCAGCAATCCACTACCAGCGGGAGACGAGCAGTACTTC	CASNPLPAGDEQYF
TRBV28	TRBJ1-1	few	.	TGTGCCAGCAGCCAGGGAGGCACTGAAGCTTTCTTT	CASSQGGTEAFF
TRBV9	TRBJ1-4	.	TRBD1	TGTGCCAGCAGCGTAGCTAGCCAGGGGGGGGGTGAAAAACTGTTTTTT	CASSVASQGGGEKLFF
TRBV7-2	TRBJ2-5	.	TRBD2	TGTGCCAGCAGCAAATCCGGGACTAGCGGGAGTGGCCAAGAGACCCAGTACTTC	CASSKSGTSGSGQETQYF
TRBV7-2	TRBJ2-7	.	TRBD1	TGTGCCAGCAGACCGGGGACAGGGGGTTACGAGCAGTACTTC	CASRPGTGGYEQYF
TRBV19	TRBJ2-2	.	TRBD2	TGTGCCACCTGGGCGGGAGATAGCGGGGAGCTGTTTTTT	CATWAGDSGELFF